The 11 T cell receptor beta chains in this list originate from one sample, sequenced in a study of breast tumors, draining lymph nodes, adjacent tissues. TCRdb re-called the multiplex PCR reads with MiXCR, one entry per CDR3 protein. The sample has some 53,000 distinct CDR3 sequences; roughly 39% are singletons. Sequences were obtained from breast tumor tissue. All receptors derive from a female donor with breast cancer. Some clones in this sample may be carry-over from other donors' samples.

Note on this clonotype: Possible read error: a much larger clone is one base away. The chain has TRBV4-2 and TRBJ2-3; TRBD2 aligns across 8 bases. The V and J ends lost 2 bases and 4 bases, in that order; junction bases with no gene match: 5. CDR1 LGHNA and CDR2 YNFKEQ come from the germline V gene. CDR3 length: 15 residues. The CDR3 here is CASSQKPSGPDTQYF. In DNA form, the CDR3 reads TGTGCCAGCAGCCAAAAACCTAGCGGGCCAGATACGCAGTATTTT.

This chain joins TRBV11-2 and TRBJ1-1; unclear D gene. From germline, CDR1 is SGHAT and CDR2 FQNNGV. V gave up 4 bases and J gave up 0 bases, with 6 bases separating them. The CDR3 covers 13 residues. The CDR3 region has the DNA TGTGCCAGCAGCTGGCAGATGAACACTGAAGCTTTCTTT. This sequence encodes CASSWQMNTEAFF.

This rearrangement joins TRBV19 to TRBJ1-1, with D uncertain. This CDR3 comprises 14 residues. Germline CDR1 and CDR2: LNHDA and SQIVND (reference sequence). V lost 4 bases to trimming and J lost 0 bases, with 9 bases between them. The CDR3 protein is CASSNQAMNTEAFF. The CDR3 DNA reads TGTGCCAGTAGTAATCAGGCTATGAACACTGAAGCTTTCTTT.

This clonotype has a count of ten or more. The chain links TRBV6-2 or TRBV6-3 to TRBJ1-4; 7 nucleotides line up with TRBD1. The J segment lost 4 bases and the V segment lost 5 bases, leaving 4 bases of the junction unmatched. CDR3 length: 14 residues. From germline, CDR1 is MNHEY and CDR2 SVGEGT. CDR3 in amino acids: CASSNRDSNEKLFF. The CDR3 DNA is TGTGCCAGCAGTAACCGGGACAGTAATGAAAAACTGTTTTTT.

This clonotype was counted many times. A read error may explain this, as a much larger clone is one base away. The CDR3 loop is CSARDGLAGAVETQYF. The CDR3, as DNA: TGCAGTGCTAGAGACGGACTAGCGGGAGCCGTAGAGACCCAGTACTTC. The rearrangement uses TRBV20-1 and TRBJ2-5, with 13 bases lining up with TRBD2. This CDR3 spans 16 amino acids. V trimming: 0 bases; J trimming: 4 bases; junction bases outside the gene matches: 5. Germline CDR1 is DFQATT and CDR2 is SNEGSKA (reference sequence).

This clonotype was observed at least ten times. The chain recombines TRBV7-2 with TRBJ2-1, with a possible D match to TRBD1 (5 bases). V lost 5 bases to trimming and J lost 6 bases, with 11 bases between them. The CDR3 totals 13 residues. Germline V lookup: CDR1 SGHTA, CDR2 FQGNSA. The CDR3 DNA follows: TGTGCCAGCAGCCCAATTAGGGGCAATGAGCAGTTCTTC. Translating gives CASSPIRGNEQFF.

The sample holds many counts of this clonotype. J is TRBJ2-1 and V is TRBV2, with TRBD2 identical over 7 bases. This CDR3 contains 16 residues. The germline gives CDR1 SNHLY, CDR2 FYNNEI. J gave up 3 bases and V 5 bases, and 10 bases lay outside the gene matches. The CDR3 protein is CASSSRSGRGYNEQFF. The CDR3 nucleotides read TGTGCCAGCAGTTCCCGCTCAGGGAGGGGCTACAATGAGCAGTTCTTC.

V and J are TRBV10-1 and TRBJ2-1; TRBD1 might be the D (6 bases). Looked up from germline, CDR1 is WNHNN and CDR2 is SYGVQD (reference sequence). Trimming took 3 bases from V and 7 from J, leaving 19 bases between them. The CDR3 spans 16 residues. In DNA form, the CDR3 reads TGCGCCAGCAGTGATTTGACAGGATCTCAAAGAAATGAGCAGTTCTTC. Its translation: CASSDLTGSQRNEQFF.

Of note for this clonotype: Germline and junction disagree at one end, which may indicate a read error. The rearrangement links TRBV2 to TRBJ1-4, with TRBD1 identical over 7 bases. The germline V gene has CDR1 SNHLY and CDR2 FYNNEI. The CDR3 sequence is 14 residues long. CDR3 protein: CASSEGGGKEKLFF. The DNA of the CDR3 is TGCGCCAGCAGTGAAGGGGGCGGGAAGGAAAAACTGTTTTTT.

This clonotype was seen many times. The chain carries TRBV6-1 and TRBJ2-7, with D tentatively TRBD1 or TRBD2 (5 bases each). The CDR3 spans 15 residues. CDR1 is MNHNS, CDR2 SASEGT, per germline. V gave up 4 bases and J gave up 4 bases, with 17 bases separating them. The CDR3 DNA follows: TGTGCCAGCAGTGCGAGGGGCAAGGGTGGATACGAGCAGTACTTC. Residues: CASSARGKGGYEQYF.

In its sample, this clonotype was seen many times. The chain employs TRBV6-1 and TRBJ2-1; tentative D call: TRBD1 (5 bases). The ends were cut back, 3 bases at V and 7 bases at J, with 10 bases in the middle. The CDR3 length is 13 residues. From germline, CDR1 is MNHNS and CDR2 SASEGT. The CDR3 region has the DNA TGTGCCAGCAGTGAGAGCAGGGTGAATGAGCAGTTCTTC. Residues: CASSESRVNEQFF.